Presented here are 25 T cell receptor beta chains from one specimen sequenced in a study of T cells after posttransplantation cyclophosphamide (dated by TCRdb to the mid-2010s). Receptor amplification or capture employed the immunoSEQ multiplex PCR assay. As stored in TCRdb, this immuneACCESS dataset retains in-frame rearrangements with V and J assigned. A fraction of the clones does not appear; measured against another copy, unresolved V genes explain less than half of the discrepancy, and the remainder lacks a known reason. Counted in this sample were approximately 39,000 clones; roughly 73% of them appeared once. The ten top clones hold around 8.1% of the sample. The treatment or condition label, as the study defines it: high-dose cyclophosphamide on days +3 and +4 as single-agent GVHD prophylaxis. PTCy patients received busulfan and fludarabine conditioning, a related or unrelated marrow graft, and cyclophosphamide on days +3 and +4.

The sample here was CD4+ T cells sorted from blood, taken just over 1,900 days after a stem cell transplant with posttransplant cyclophosphamide. The receptor source for this set is a female patient aged 40 to 55 who received an allogeneic stem cell transplant from a related donor, was CMV-positive, and had no GVHD. Donor T cells from the graft may be present among the T cells after a transplant.

The chain couples TRBV5-4 to TRBJ2-2; tentatively, D is TRBD1 (5 bases). CDR3 length: 12 residues. CDR1 is SGHNT and CDR2 is YYREEE in the germline V gene (reference sequence). Trimming left V 3 bases short and J 7 bases short, with 7 bases between. CDR3: CASSSTVGELFF. The CDR3 bases are TGTGCCAGCAGCTCGACAGTCGGGGAGCTGTTTTTT.

The J gene is TRBJ2-3, the V gene TRBV27, with TRBD1 identical over 9 bases. This CDR3 spans 17 amino acids. J lost 4 bases, V lost 2 bases, and 10 bases had no gene match. The V gene's germline CDR1 is MNHEY and CDR2 SMNVEV (reference sequence). Here the CDR3 reads CASSLGPRDRVPDTQYF. DNA of the CDR3: TGTGCCAGCAGTTTAGGGCCCAGGGACAGGGTGCCAGATACGCAGTATTTT.

The genes are TRBV7-9 and TRBJ2-2, with D possibly being TRBD1 (6 bases). V lost 1 base, J lost 4 bases, and 10 bases lay in between. This CDR3 has 15 amino acids. CDR1 SEHNR and CDR2 FQNEAQ come from the germline V gene (reference sequence). The CDR3 nucleotides are TGTGCCAGCAGCTTAGGGACAGTTGGCACCGGGGAGCTGTTTTTT. Protein product: CASSLGTVGTGELFF.

This sequence joins TRBV18 and TRBJ1-2; the D gene is possibly TRBD1 (6 bases). The V gene's germline CDR1 is KGHSH and CDR2 LQKENI. The CDR3 loop spans 16 amino acids. V lost 5 bases, J lost 4 bases, and 20 bases lay in between. The chain's CDR3 is CASSVPGQGVGYGYTF. In nucleotides, the CDR3 is TGTGCCAGCTCAGTCCCGGGACAAGGGGTTGGCTATGGCTACACCTTC. The variable domain in full, with the rest retrieved from reference TRBV18 and TRBJ1-2, is NAGVMQNPRHLVRRRGQEARLRCSPMKGHSHVYWYRQLPEEGLKFMVYLQKENIIDESGMPKERFSAEFPKEGPSILRIQQVVRGDSAAYFCASSVPGQGVGYGYTFGSGTRLTVV.

The chain couples TRBV27 to TRBJ2-3; 9 positions agree with TRBD2. The CDR3 is 17 amino acids. With 7 bases clipped from V and 0 bases from J, the junction kept 11 bases outside the gene matches. Per the germline V gene, CDR1 is MNHEY and CDR2 is SMNVEV (reference sequence). This chain's CDR3 is CASTLKRLAVSTDTQYF. CDR3 DNA: TGTGCCAGCACTCTAAAGAGACTAGCGGTTAGCACAGATACGCAGTATTTT.

This clone was detected only a few times. The CDR3 bases are TGTGCCAGCAGCCGTAGTTTTAACTATGGCTACACCTTC. It codes for CASSRSFNYGYTF. The chain employs TRBV7-2 and TRBJ1-2; D gene ambiguous. Deletions cut 5 bases from V and 1 base from J, with 8 bases between. The CDR3 length is 13 residues. The germline V gene encodes CDR1 SGHTA and CDR2 FQGNSA.

This clone was found once. This chain links TRBV5-4 with TRBJ1-2; TRBD1 matches 9 bases. This CDR3 is built from 13 residues. With V trimmed by 5 bases and J by 5 bases, 4 bases remained unmatched. Germline CDR1 is SGHNT and CDR2 is YYREEE (reference sequence). CDR3 DNA: TGTGCCAGCAGGGACAGGGGAGGGTATGGCTACACCTTC. Amino acid sequence: CASRDRGGYGYTF.

The V call is TRBV7-6, the J call TRBJ1-2; 7 nucleotides line up with TRBD1. The trim removed 5 bases at V and 5 bases at J, leaving 8 bases unmatched. The CDR3 covers 14 residues. CDR1 is SGHVS, CDR2 FNYEAQ, per germline. The CDR3 region has the DNA TGTGCCAGCAGCCCCCCGAGACAGGGTTATGGCTACACCTTC. This sequence encodes CASSPPRQGYGYTF.

The chain employs TRBV7-3 and TRBJ2-7; 9 bases align to TRBD1. Germline V gives CDR1 SGHTA, CDR2 FQGTGA. V gave up 0 bases and J gave up 3 bases; unmatched junction bases: 0. There are 14 residues in the CDR3. The DNA for the CDR3 is TGTGCCAGCAGCTTAACGGGACAGGGCTACGAGCAGTACTTC. Translated: CASSLTGQGYEQYF.

In this sample, this clone turned up a few times. This chain joins TRBV20-1 and TRBJ2-1; no reliable D call. This CDR3 comprises 11 residues. The ends were cut back, 6 bases at V and 6 bases at J, with 9 bases in the middle. CDR1 is DFQATT, CDR2 SNEGSKA, per germline (reference sequence). The CDR3 bases are TGCAGTGCCCCTCTAGTCAATGAGCAGTTCTTC. It codes for CSAPLVNEQFF.

This sequence joins TRBV10-3 and TRBJ1-5, with D perhaps TRBD1 (5 bases). The ends were cut back, 4 bases at V and 4 bases at J, with 11 bases in the middle. This CDR3 comprises 14 residues. CDR1 ENHRY and CDR2 SYGVKD come from the germline V gene. CDR3: CAISGIQANQPQHF. The CDR3 DNA sequence: TGTGCCATCAGTGGAATACAGGCGAATCAGCCCCAGCATTTT.

The chain uses TRBV2 and TRBJ2-5; 10 bases agree with TRBD1. CDR1 SNHLY and CDR2 FYNNEI come from the germline V gene. The CDR3 contains 16 residues. The junction had 12 bases not matched to a gene; V was cut back by 7 bases and J by 4 bases. For the CDR3, the DNA is TGTGCCAGCAACCTTGACAGGGGGCCTGGATTAGAGACCCAGTACTTC. Translation: CASNLDRGPGLETQYF.

Here the CDR3 reads CASSPPSRPDTQYF. The CDR3 bases are TGTGCCAGCAGCCCCCCTAGCAGGCCAGATACGCAGTATTTT. J is TRBJ2-3 and V is TRBV11-3; a weak D match, TRBD2 (5 bases). Germline CDR1 SGHNT, CDR2 YENEEA. V was clipped by 5 bases and J by 4 bases, with 13 bases between them. The CDR3 runs 14 residues.

The chain combines TRBV7-2 with TRBJ2-7, with 10 bases identical to TRBD2. CDR3 size: 14 residues. Germline trimming cut 6 bases from V and 2 bases from J; bases unmatched to any gene: 4. Germline V gives CDR1 SGHTA, CDR2 FQGNSA. CDR3 residues: CASRSSGGAYEQYF. The CDR3 DNA reads as TGTGCCAGCAGGTCAAGCGGGGGGGCCTACGAGCAGTACTTC.

This chain uses TRBV19 with TRBJ2-3, with TRBD2 matching over 10 bases. Germline V CDR1 and CDR2: LNHDA, SQIVND (reference sequence). The length of the CDR3 is 15 residues. The ends lost 6 bases at V and 0 bases at J; junction bases unmatched: 3. The CDR3 loop reads CASRSSGGSTDTQYF. CDR3 coding DNA: TGTGCCAGTAGATCTAGCGGGGGAAGCACAGATACGCAGTATTTT.

The chain has TRBV7-9 and TRBJ2-1; 8 nucleotides match TRBD2. V lost 5 bases and J lost 3; bases outside the gene matches: 6. CDR3 length: 15 residues. Per germline, CDR1 SEHNR and CDR2 FQNEAQ (reference sequence). The CDR3 protein is CASSPWRGVYNEQFF. CDR3 DNA sequence: TGTGCCAGCAGCCCCTGGCGGGGGGTCTACAATGAGCAGTTCTTC. Complete variable domain (other parts from reference TRBV7-9 and TRBJ2-1): DTGVSQNPRHKITKRGQNVTFRCDPISEHNRLYWYRQTLGQGPEFLTYFQNEAQLEKSRLLSDRFSAERPKGSFSTLEIQRTEQGDSAMYLCASSPWRGVYNEQFFGPGTRLTVL.

The V gene is TRBV4-1, the J gene TRBJ2-7; 7 bases are shared with TRBD2. V shed 4 bases and J 0 bases; nucleotides not matched to a gene: 6. Germline-derived CDR1 and CDR2 are MGHRA and YSYEKL. The CDR3 sequence is 15 residues long. The CDR3 DNA reads TGCGCCAGCAGCCCGCTAGCGGTAGGCTCCTACGAGCAGTACTTC. Protein product: CASSPLAVGSYEQYF.

The rearrangement joins TRBV28 to TRBJ1-2; 8 positions match TRBD1. Trimming cost V 7 bases and J 4 bases; bases outside gene matches: 5. The germline CDR1 and CDR2 sequences are MDHEN and SYDVKM. The CDR3 consists of 13 residues. This CDR3 reads CASITDRAYGYTF. In DNA, the CDR3 is TGTGCCAGCATTACGGACAGGGCCTATGGCTACACCTTC.

This clone was observed a few times. The chain couples TRBV7-8 to TRBJ1-6, with 7 positions matching TRBD1. J was trimmed by 8 bases and V by 5 bases; bases with no gene match: 6. The CDR3 covers 14 residues. Germline assignment: CDR1 SGHVS and CDR2 FQNEAQ. CDR3 DNA sequence: TGTGCCAGCAGCCCTAATACAGGGGATTCACCCCTCCACTTT. Its translation: CASSPNTGDSPLHF.

This clone was counted only a few times. The CDR3 loop reads CASSLLGRNGYTF. For the CDR3, the DNA is TGTGCCAGCAGCTTGTTAGGCAGGAATGGCTACACCTTC. The chain employs TRBV5-8 and TRBJ1-2; D not certain. The ends were cut back, 1 base at V and 6 bases at J, with 10 bases in the middle. The CDR3 totals 13 residues. Germline CDR1 SGHTS, CDR2 YDEGEE.

This clone was seen a single time. The V and J genes are TRBV19 and TRBJ2-5; 11 positions match TRBD2. The length of the CDR3 is 15 residues. CDR1 LNHDA and CDR2 SQIVND come from the germline V gene (reference sequence). Trimming removed 5 bases from V and 5 bases from J; junction bases left unmatched: 7. CDR3: CASSRIAGGPETQYF. The CDR3 nucleotides read TGTGCCAGTAGTCGGATAGCGGGGGGGCCCGAGACCCAGTACTTC.

The chain couples TRBV6-6 to TRBJ2-2, with D uncertain. V was cut by 7 bases and J by 7 bases, with 13 bases left in between. This CDR3 has 13 amino acids. From germline, CDR1 is MNHNY and CDR2 SVGAGI (reference sequence). In DNA form, the CDR3 reads TGTGCCAGCAACGAGTTTCAAAGCGGGGAGCTGTTTTTT. Its protein is CASNEFQSGELFF.

The chain links TRBV9 to TRBJ2-1, with 9 bases matching TRBD2. Germline V gene sequence: CDR1 SGDLS, CDR2 YYNGEE. The CDR3 length is 17 residues. The V and J ends lost 4 bases and 2 bases, in that order; junction bases with no gene match: 10. CDR3 sequence (DNA): TGTGCCAGCAGCCACCCGACACCTAGCGGGGCCTACAATGAGCAGTTCTTC. It yields the protein CASSHPTPSGAYNEQFF.

The chain carries TRBV15 and TRBJ1-5, with D uncertain. The germline gives CDR1 LNHNV, CDR2 YYDKDF (reference sequence). Trimming stripped 3 bases from V and 6 bases from J, with 24 bases between. The CDR3 is 18 residues long. CDR3 protein: CATSSVNQVLHVSQPQHF. CDR3 bases: TGTGCCACCAGCAGTGTAAACCAGGTCTTACACGTCTCTCAGCCCCAGCATTTT.

This sequence joins TRBV10-3 and TRBJ1-2, with 10 bases fitting TRBD1. The V gene's germline CDR1 is ENHRY and CDR2 SYGVKD. CDR3 size: 14 residues. With 7 bases clipped from V and 4 bases from J, the junction kept 6 bases outside the gene matches. CDR3 loop: CAINRDRGGYGYTF. CDR3 nucleotides: TGTGCCATCAACCGGGACAGGGGCGGCTATGGCTACACCTTC.